This TCR beta chain was retrieved from a study of response to subunit inactivated influenza vaccine. Whole-study findings and limits: Only a handful of new T cells, the authors suggested, are recruited with each seasonal influenza vaccination.

Germline V lookup: CDR1 MGHDK, CDR2 SYGVNS. This CDR3 has 14 amino acids. A word on this clonotype: The antigen remains unidentified. Germline and junction disagree at one end, which may indicate a read error.

One entry per CDR3 protein, called by TCRdb with MiXCR from the RT-PCR reads. The table shows just over 300,000 distinct CDR3 sequences, with over 20% occurring only once. The sequence was obtained from a man aged 45-69 years who received an inactivated influenza vaccine. The specimen comprised PBMCs from blood, sampled less than 22 months after vaccination. The rearrangement joins TRBV25-1 to TRBJ1-4; perhaps TRBD1 as D (5 bases). CDR3 coding DNA: TGTGCCAGCAGCCGCGGGGGGGTCTCCGAAACACTGTTTTTT. Residues: CASSRGGVSETLFF.